These T cell receptor beta chains were read from a single sample in a study of Ad26.COV2.S vaccination and SARS-CoV-2 variants. Method: immunoSEQ multiplex PCR; TCRdb's copy keeps in-frame clones and lacks some. The sample carries about 410,000 clones, about 92% recorded once. The sample consisted of peripheral blood, taken in a trial of Ad26.COV2.S vaccine versus placebo. These receptors were taken from a person between 18 and 65 years old who received the Ad26.COV2.S COVID-19 vaccine or a placebo. Both conserved end residues are part of each CDR3. Each record gives: clone size, V gene, J gene, D gene, CDR3 protein, CDR3 DNA. The D gene is left open where the match is weak. Size is stated for part of the rows, as once, few or many counts, or as a class when the clone is expanded.

few	TRBV19	TRBJ2-7	TRBD2	CASSPAGRLAYEQYF	TGTGCCAGTTCACCCGCCGGGAGGTTGGCCTACGAGCAGTACTTC
-	TRBV28	TRBJ2-2	-	CASITGNTGELFF	TGTGCCAGCATAACGGGGAACACCGGGGAGCTGTTTTTT
-	TRBV7-9	TRBJ2-3	TRBD2	CASSTRTSGGALTGTDTQYF	TGTGCCAGCAGCACGCGGACTAGCGGGGGGGCCCTGACGGGTACAGATACGCAGTATTTT
-	TRBV9	TRBJ2-2	-	CASSGSTARTGELFF	TGTGCCAGCAGCGGGAGTACCGCCCGCACCGGGGAGCTGTTTTTT
-	TRBV10-3	TRBJ2-2	-	CAIGGAWVTGELFF	TGTGCCATCGGGGGGGCCTGGGTCACCGGGGAGCTGTTTTTT
-	TRBV7-9	TRBJ2-5	-	CASSNDGGKETQYF	TGTGCCAGCAGCAACGACGGGGGCAAAGAGACCCAGTACTTC
-	TRBV29-1	TRBJ1-1	-	CSALSQLNTEAFF	TGCAGCGCTCTTAGTCAGCTGAACACTGAAGCTTTCTTT
-	TRBV27	TRBJ2-5	-	CASSLVGIRGETQYF	TGTGCCAGCAGTTTGGTCGGGATTAGAGGGGAGACCCAGTACTTC
once	TRBV4-3	TRBJ2-3	-	CASSQDRGDWDTQYF	TGCGCCAGCAGCCAAGATAGGGGGGATTGGGATACGCAGTATTTT
-	TRBV7-2	TRBJ1-3	-	CASSPRRGRLGNTIYF	TGTGCCAGCAGCCCACGGCGGGGCCGGCTAGGAAACACCATATATTTT